These 18 T cell receptor beta chains were sequenced from one sample in a study of regulatory T cells in long-lasting Graves disease. The time point: newly diagnosed GD, antithyroid drugs for less than 3 months. The TCR library was prepared using RNA isolated from PBMCs. For TCR beta, libraries came from iRepertoire HTBI primers and Arm-PCR of CDR3 regions. From the multiplex PCR reads, TCRdb called clonotypes with MiXCR, one entry per CDR3 protein. This table holds approximately 400,000 distinct CDR3 sequences, 15% found once. Separately, the same data were catalogued under a study of T cells in Graves' hyperthyroidism and ophthalmopathy.

The sequencing used peripheral blood mononuclear cells (PBMCs), collected at new diagnosis, from a patient treated with antithyroid drugs. All receptors derive from a woman younger than 45 with Graves disease.

This clonotype has a count of ten or more. The J gene is TRBJ1-6, the V gene TRBV11-2; D unresolved. Trimming took 4 bases from V and 6 from J, leaving 16 bases between them. Per the germline V gene, CDR1 is SGHAT and CDR2 is FQNNGV. The CDR3 consists of 16 residues. CDR3 sequence reads: CASSWGGGPGNSPLHF. The CDR3 coding sequence is TGTGCCAGCAGCTGGGGAGGAGGGCCGGGTAATTCACCCCTCCACTTT. Together with reference TRBV11-2 and TRBJ1-6, the CDR3 gives the full variable domain: EAGVAQSPRYKIIEKRQSVAFWCNPISGHATLYWYQQILGQGPKLLIQFQNNGVVDDSQLPKDRFSAERLKGVDSTLKIQPAKLEDSAVYLCASSWGGGPGNSPLHFGNGTRLTVT.

This chain joins TRBV6-4 and TRBJ1-2, with a tentative D call TRBD1 (6 bases). The CDR3 extends over 17 amino acids. Germline CDR1 reads MRHNA; CDR2 reads SNTAGT. V was clipped by 7 bases and J by 3 bases, with 24 bases between them. The CDR3 DNA is TGTGCCAGCACCCCCGGGGCAGGGGAGGGCTCGGACTATGGCTACACCTTC. This gives the protein CASTPGAGEGSDYGYTF.

This clonotype was recorded at least ten times. This rearrangement joins TRBV6-1 to TRBJ2-7; D possibly corresponds to TRBD1 (6 bases). Per germline, CDR1 MNHNS and CDR2 SASEGT. This CDR3 is 17 amino acids long. Trimming pared 9 bases from V and 0 bases from J, leaving 24 bases between. CDR3 nucleotide sequence: TGTGCCAGTTGGACAGACGCCTCTCAGGCTCACTCCTACGAGCAGTACTTC. It specifies CASWTDASQAHSYEQYF.

The sample holds many counts of this clonotype. The V and J genes are TRBV11-2 and TRBJ2-3, with unresolved D. In germline, CDR1 is SGHAT, CDR2 FQNNGV. Trimming cost V 3 bases and J 0 bases, with 10 bases left between them. The CDR3 runs to 15 residues. CDR3 region: CASSFASASTDTQYF. CDR3 DNA: TGTGCCAGCAGCTTCGCGAGCGCAAGCACAGATACGCAGTATTTT. Full variable domain (remainder filled in from reference TRBV11-2 and TRBJ2-3): EAGVAQSPRYKIIEKRQSVAFWCNPISGHATLYWYQQILGQGPKLLIQFQNNGVVDDSQLPKDRFSAERLKGVDSTLKIQPAKLEDSAVYLCASSFASASTDTQYFGPGTRLTVL.

The chain employs TRBV20-1 and TRBJ2-2, with D maybe TRBD2 (5 bases). Trimming shortened V by 0 bases and J by 7 bases, and 12 bases separated the two germline ends. The CDR3 extends over 14 amino acids. The germline V gene has CDR1 DFQATT and CDR2 SNEGSKA (reference sequence). CDR3 DNA: TGCAGTGCTAGAGATTGGAGGATGGACGGGGAGCTGTTTTTT. It is translated as CSARDWRMDGELFF.

The chain links TRBV12-3 or TRBV12-4 to TRBJ1-5; D call uncertain. Trimming took off 4 bases at V and 7 bases at J, with 8 bases between the two ends. The CDR3 runs to 12 residues. This CDR3 is CASSSHRQPQHF. CDR3 nucleotides: TGTGCCAGCAGTTCGCACCGGCAGCCCCAGCATTTT.

The V and J genes are TRBV12-3 or TRBV12-4 and TRBJ2-2; weak D call: TRBD1 (6 bases). This CDR3 comprises 16 residues. Trimming stripped 6 bases from V and 1 base from J, with 15 bases between. The CDR3 sequence: CASSRNPTGNTGELFF. The DNA of the CDR3 is TGTGCCAGCAGCCGAAATCCGACAGGGAACACCGGGGAGCTGTTTTTT.

Ten or more counts support this clonotype. The genes are TRBV6-1 and TRBJ2-7; 12 positions match TRBD2. The CDR3 has 14 amino acids. V trimming: 4 bases; J trimming: 2 bases; junction bases outside the gene matches: 0. Germline V gene lookup returns CDR1 MNHNS and CDR2 SASEGT. The CDR3 nucleotides are TGTGCCAGCAGTGGACTAGCGGGAGCCTACGAGCAGTACTTC. Translating gives CASSGLAGAYEQYF.

V is TRBV7-2 and J is TRBJ2-2; perhaps TRBD2 as D (6 bases). Trimming pared 8 bases from V and 0 bases from J, leaving 7 bases between. The CDR3 contains 13 residues. Germline V gives CDR1 SGHTA, CDR2 FQGNSA. The CDR3 DNA reads as TGTGCCAGCGGGAGGACGAACACCGGGGAGCTGTTTTTT. It is translated as CASGRTNTGELFF.

The V call is TRBV6-6, the J call TRBJ1-2; no firm D call. The CDR3 contains 14 residues. Germline lookup yields CDR1 MNHNY and CDR2 SVGAGI (reference sequence). V lost 0 bases and J lost 4, with 9 bases in between. CDR3 loop: CASSYSAEFYGYTF. The DNA for the CDR3 is TGTGCCAGCAGTTACTCGGCGGAGTTCTATGGCTACACCTTC.

This clonotype showed up just a few times. V and J are TRBV9 and TRBJ1-5; perhaps TRBD1 as D (6 bases). V was cut by 3 bases and J by 4 bases, with 11 bases left in between. From germline, CDR1 is SGDLS and CDR2 YYNGEE. This CDR3 region has 14 residues. The CDR3 DNA follows: TGTGCCAGCAGCGGGGGACAAAGAAATCAGCCCCAGCATTTT. It encodes CASSGGQRNQPQHF.

This clonotype came up many times. The V gene is TRBV3-1, the J gene TRBJ2-1; D unresolved. This CDR3 has 13 residues. Deletions cut 2 bases from V and 7 bases from J, with 9 bases between. Looked up from germline, CDR1 is LGHDT and CDR2 is YNNKEL (reference sequence). The CDR3 loop reads CASSQIFPNEQFF. The CDR3 bases are TGTGCCAGCAGCCAAATCTTCCCAAATGAGCAGTTCTTC.

In its sample, this clonotype was seen many times. The rearrangement links TRBV28 to TRBJ2-3; TRBD1 or TRBD2 may be the D gene (5 bases each). Trimming cost V 5 bases and J 0 bases, with 15 bases left between them. The germline gives CDR1 MDHEN, CDR2 SYDVKM. The CDR3 loop spans 16 amino acids. The CDR3, as DNA: TGTGCCAGCAGTCTCGGGACCAAGTTAAGCACAGATACGCAGTATTTT. This translates into CASSLGTKLSTDTQYF.

This clonotype showed up many times. The V gene is TRBV7-2, the J gene TRBJ2-3; 8 bases are a match to TRBD2. Unmatched junction bases numbered 4, after V lost 4 bases and J lost 4 bases. There are 14 residues in the CDR3. The germline V gene encodes CDR1 SGHTA and CDR2 FQGNSA. This CDR3 reads CASSWGTSSDTQYF. As DNA, the CDR3 is TGTGCCAGCAGCTGGGGGACTAGTTCAGATACGCAGTATTTT.

This clonotype was seen at least ten times. V and J are TRBV6-2 or TRBV6-3 and TRBJ2-1; D is ambiguous. CDR1 MNHEY and CDR2 SVGEGT come from the germline V gene. The V end was cut by 8 bases, the J end by 6 bases, with 11 bases between. The CDR3 consists of 12 residues. The DNA for the CDR3 is TGTGCCAGCTCGTCCGGGCCCAATGAGCAGTTCTTC. Amino acid sequence: CASSSGPNEQFF.

A single count supports this clonotype. Possible read error: a much larger clone is one base away. The chain is built from TRBV30 and TRBJ1-5; D is uncertain. Per germline, CDR1 GTSNPN and CDR2 SVGIG (reference sequence). V gave up 8 bases and J gave up 2 bases, with 16 bases separating them. This CDR3 contains 14 residues. The CDR3 bases are TGTGCCGTCAACTGGGAATACGGCAATCAGCCCCAGCATTTT. This translates into CAVNWEYGNQPQHF.

This clonotype was seen ten or more times. V gene TRBV12-3 or TRBV12-4 combines with J gene TRBJ2-3; 7 bases are a match to TRBD2. CDR3 size: 16 residues. The V segment lost 5 bases and the J segment 9 bases; nucleotides outside the gene matches: 17. DNA of the CDR3: TGTGCCAGCAGTCAAAACGTCGGCGGGAGCAGCGGGACGCAGTATTTT. Amino acid sequence: CASSQNVGGSSGTQYF.

The CDR3 DNA is TGTGCCAGTAGTCCCACACGAGGGGGACTACTCCTCCACGAGCAGTACTTC. It translates to CASSPTRGGLLLHEQYF. The gene calls are TRBV19 and TRBJ2-7; TRBD2 might be the D (7 bases). Germline CDR1 is LNHDA and CDR2 is SQIVND (reference sequence). The CDR3 loop spans 17 amino acids. The ends were cut back, 5 bases at V and 5 bases at J, with 25 bases in the middle.